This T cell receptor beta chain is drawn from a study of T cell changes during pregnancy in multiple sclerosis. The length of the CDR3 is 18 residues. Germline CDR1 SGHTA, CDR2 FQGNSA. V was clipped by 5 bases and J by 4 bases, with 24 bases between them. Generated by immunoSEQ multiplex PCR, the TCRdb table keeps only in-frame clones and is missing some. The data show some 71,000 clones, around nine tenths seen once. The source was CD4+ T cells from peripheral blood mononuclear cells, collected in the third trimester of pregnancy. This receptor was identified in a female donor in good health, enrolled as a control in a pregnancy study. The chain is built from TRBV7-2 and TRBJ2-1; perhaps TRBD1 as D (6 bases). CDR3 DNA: TGTGCCAGCAGCACGAGATTAGGCCAGGGGTGGCCTTACAATGAGCAGTTCTTC. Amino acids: CASSTRLGQGWPYNEQFF. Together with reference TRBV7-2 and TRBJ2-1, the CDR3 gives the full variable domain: GAGVSQSPSNKVTEKGKDVELRCDPISGHTALYWYRQSLGQGLEFLIYFQGNSAPDKSGLPSDRFSAERTGGSVSTLTIQRTQQEDSAVYLCASSTRLGQGWPYNEQFFGPGTRLTVL.